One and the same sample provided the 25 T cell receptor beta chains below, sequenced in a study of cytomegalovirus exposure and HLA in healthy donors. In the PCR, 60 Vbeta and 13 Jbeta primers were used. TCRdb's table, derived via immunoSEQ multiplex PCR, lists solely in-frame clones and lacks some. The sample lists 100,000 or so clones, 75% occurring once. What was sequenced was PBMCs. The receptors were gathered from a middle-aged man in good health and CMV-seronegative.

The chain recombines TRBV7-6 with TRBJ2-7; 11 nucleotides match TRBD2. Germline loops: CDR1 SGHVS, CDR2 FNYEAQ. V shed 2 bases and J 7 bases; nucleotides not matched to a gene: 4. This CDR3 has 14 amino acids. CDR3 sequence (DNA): TGTGCCAGCAGCTTACATAGCGGGAGGGAAGAGCAGTACTTC. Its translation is CASSLHSGREEQYF.

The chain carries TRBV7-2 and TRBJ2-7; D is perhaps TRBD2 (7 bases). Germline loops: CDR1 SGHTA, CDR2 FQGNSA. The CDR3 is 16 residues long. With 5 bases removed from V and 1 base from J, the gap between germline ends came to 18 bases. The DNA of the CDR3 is TGTGCCAGCAGCCCCAAGGGGGGGCCGGATTCCTACGAGCAGTACTTC. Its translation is CASSPKGGPDSYEQYF. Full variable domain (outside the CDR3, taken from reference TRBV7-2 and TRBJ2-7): GAGVSQSPSNKVTEKGKDVELRCDPISGHTALYWYRQSLGQGLEFLIYFQGNSAPDKSGLPSDRFSAERTGGSVSTLTIQRTQQEDSAVYLCASSPKGGPDSYEQYFGPGTRLTVT.

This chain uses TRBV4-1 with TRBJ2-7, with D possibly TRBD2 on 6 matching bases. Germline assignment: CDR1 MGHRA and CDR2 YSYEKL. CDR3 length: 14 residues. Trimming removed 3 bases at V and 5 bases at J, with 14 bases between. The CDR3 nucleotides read TGCGCCAGCAGCCATGGGGGGAGTGTCGACGAGCAGTACTTC. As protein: CASSHGGSVDEQYF.

CDR3 amino acids: CASSPQLENEQFF. CDR3 DNA sequence: TGTGCCAGCAGCCCCCAACTTGAAAATGAGCAGTTCTTC. The chain combines TRBV11-2 with TRBJ2-1; no firm D call. Trimming removed 5 bases at V and 7 bases at J, with 12 bases between. The germline V gene encodes CDR1 SGHAT and CDR2 FQNNGV. The CDR3 runs 13 residues.

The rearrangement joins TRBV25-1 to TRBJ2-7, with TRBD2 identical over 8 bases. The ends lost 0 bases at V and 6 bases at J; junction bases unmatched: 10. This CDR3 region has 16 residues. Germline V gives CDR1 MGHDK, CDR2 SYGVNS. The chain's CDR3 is CASSEYIGLASVEQYF. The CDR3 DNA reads TGTGCCAGCAGTGAATATATAGGACTAGCATCGGTCGAGCAGTACTTC.

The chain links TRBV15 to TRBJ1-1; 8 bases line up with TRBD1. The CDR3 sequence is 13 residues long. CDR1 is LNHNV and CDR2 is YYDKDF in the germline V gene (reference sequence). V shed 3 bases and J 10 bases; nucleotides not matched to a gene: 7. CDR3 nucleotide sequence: TGTGCCACCAGCAGGGACAGGGAGTTTGGAGCTTTCTTT. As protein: CATSRDREFGAFF. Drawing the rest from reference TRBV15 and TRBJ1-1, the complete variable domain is DAMVIQNPRYQVTQFGKPVTLSCSQTLNHNVMYWYQQKSSQAPKLLFHYYDKDFNNEADTPDNFQSRRPNTSFCFLDIRSPGLGDTAMYLCATSRDREFGAFFGQGTRLTVV.

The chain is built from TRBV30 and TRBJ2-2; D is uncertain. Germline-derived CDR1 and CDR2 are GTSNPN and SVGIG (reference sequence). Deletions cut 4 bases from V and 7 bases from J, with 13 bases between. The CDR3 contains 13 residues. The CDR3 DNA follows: TGTGCCTGGACAAACTCGAACGGCGGGGAGCTGTTTTTT. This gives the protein CAWTNSNGGELFF.

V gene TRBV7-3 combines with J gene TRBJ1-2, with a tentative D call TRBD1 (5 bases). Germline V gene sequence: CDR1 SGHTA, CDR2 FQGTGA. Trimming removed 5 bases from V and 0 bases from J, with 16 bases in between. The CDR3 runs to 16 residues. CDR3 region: CASSPNGGGANYGYTF. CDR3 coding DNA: TGTGCCAGCAGCCCCAACGGGGGGGGTGCTAACTATGGCTACACCTTC.

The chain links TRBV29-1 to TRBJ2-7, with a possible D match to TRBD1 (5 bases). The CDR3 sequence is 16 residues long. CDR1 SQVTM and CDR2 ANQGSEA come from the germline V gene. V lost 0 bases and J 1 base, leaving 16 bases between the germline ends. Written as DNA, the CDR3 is TGCAGCGTTGAAGATTGGGGCCAAGCAGGGTCCTACGAGCAGTACTTC. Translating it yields CSVEDWGQAGSYEQYF.

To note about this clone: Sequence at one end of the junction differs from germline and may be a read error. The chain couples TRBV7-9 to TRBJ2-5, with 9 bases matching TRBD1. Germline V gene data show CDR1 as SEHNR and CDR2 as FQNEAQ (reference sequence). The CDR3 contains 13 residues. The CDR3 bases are TGTTCCAGCAGCCGACAGGGGGGAGAGACCCAGTACTTC. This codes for CSSSRQGGETQYF.

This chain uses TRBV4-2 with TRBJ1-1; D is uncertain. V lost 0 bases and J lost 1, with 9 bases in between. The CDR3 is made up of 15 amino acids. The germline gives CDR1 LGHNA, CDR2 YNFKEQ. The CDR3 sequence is CASSQDWSRNTEAFF. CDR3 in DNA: TGTGCCAGCAGCCAAGATTGGAGCAGGAACACTGAAGCTTTCTTT.

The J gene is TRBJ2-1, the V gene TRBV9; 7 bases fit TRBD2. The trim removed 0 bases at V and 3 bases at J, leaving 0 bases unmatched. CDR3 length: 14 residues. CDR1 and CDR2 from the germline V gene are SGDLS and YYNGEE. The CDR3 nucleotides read TGTGCCAGCAGCGTAGGCGGGAGCTACAATGAGCAGTTCTTC. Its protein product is CASSVGGSYNEQFF.

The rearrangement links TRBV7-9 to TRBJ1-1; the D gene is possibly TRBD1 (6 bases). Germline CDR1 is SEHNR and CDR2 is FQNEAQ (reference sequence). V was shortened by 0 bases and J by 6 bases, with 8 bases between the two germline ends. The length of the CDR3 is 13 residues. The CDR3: CASSLAEGAEAFF. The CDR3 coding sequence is TGTGCCAGCAGCTTAGCTGAGGGGGCTGAAGCTTTCTTT.

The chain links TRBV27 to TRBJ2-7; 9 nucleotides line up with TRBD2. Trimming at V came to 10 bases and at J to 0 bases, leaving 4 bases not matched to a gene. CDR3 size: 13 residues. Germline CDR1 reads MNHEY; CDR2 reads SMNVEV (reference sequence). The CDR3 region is CATQRGDSYEQYF. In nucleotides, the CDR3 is TGTGCCACCCAGCGGGGGGACTCCTACGAGCAGTACTTC.

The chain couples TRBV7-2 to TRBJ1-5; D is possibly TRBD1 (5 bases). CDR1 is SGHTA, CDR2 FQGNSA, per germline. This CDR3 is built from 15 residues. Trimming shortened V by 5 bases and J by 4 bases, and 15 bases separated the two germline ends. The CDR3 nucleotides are TGTGCCAGCAGCCTTAGCGGGGCAGCGAATCAGCCCCAGCATTTT. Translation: CASSLSGAANQPQHF.

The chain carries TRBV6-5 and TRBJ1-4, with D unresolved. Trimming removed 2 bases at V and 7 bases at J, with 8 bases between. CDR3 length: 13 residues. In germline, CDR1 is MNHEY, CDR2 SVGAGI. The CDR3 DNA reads TGTGCCAGCAGTTACGGAGGTAGTGAAAAACTGTTTTTT. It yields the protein CASSYGGSEKLFF.

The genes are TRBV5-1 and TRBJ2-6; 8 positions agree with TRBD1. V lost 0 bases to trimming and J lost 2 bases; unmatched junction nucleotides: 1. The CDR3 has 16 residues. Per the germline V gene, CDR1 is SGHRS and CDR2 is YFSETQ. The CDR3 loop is CASSLVQGAGANVLTF. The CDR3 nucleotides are TGCGCCAGCAGCTTGGTACAGGGGGCTGGGGCCAACGTCCTGACTTTC. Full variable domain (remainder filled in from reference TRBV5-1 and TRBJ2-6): KAGVTQTPRYLIKTRGQQVTLSCSPISGHRSVSWYQQTPGQGLQFLFEYFSETQRNKGNFPGRFSGRQFSNSRSEMNVSTLELGDSALYLCASSLVQGAGANVLTFGAGSRLTVL.

Here the CDR3 reads CASSLMEGTGNEQFF. The CDR3, as DNA: TGCGCCAGCAGTCTAATGGAGGGGACGGGCAATGAGCAGTTCTTC. The genes are TRBV10-1 and TRBJ2-1, with a weak D call TRBD2 (6 bases). The CDR3 spans 15 residues. In germline, CDR1 is WNHNN, CDR2 SYGVQD (reference sequence). V was pared by 5 bases and J by 6 bases, with 17 bases between.

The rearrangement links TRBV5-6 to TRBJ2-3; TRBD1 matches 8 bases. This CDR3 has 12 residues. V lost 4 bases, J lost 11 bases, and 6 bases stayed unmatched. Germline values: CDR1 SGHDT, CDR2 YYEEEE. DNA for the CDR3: TGTGCCAGCAGCCAGGGACAGGTGGGGCAGTATTTT. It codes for CASSQGQVGQYF. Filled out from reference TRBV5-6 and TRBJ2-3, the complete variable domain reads DAGVTQSPTHLIKTRGQQVTLRCSPKSGHDTVSWYQQALGQGPQFIFQYYEEEERQRGNFPDRFSGHQFPNYSSELNVNALLLGDSALYLCASSQGQVGQYFGPGTRLTVL.

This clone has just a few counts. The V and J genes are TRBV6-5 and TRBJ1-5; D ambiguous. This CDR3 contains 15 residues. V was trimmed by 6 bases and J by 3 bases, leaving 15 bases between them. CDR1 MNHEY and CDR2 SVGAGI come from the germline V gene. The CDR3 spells CASRPTWHNNQPQHF. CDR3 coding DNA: TGTGCCAGCAGACCAACGTGGCACAACAATCAGCCCCAGCATTTT.

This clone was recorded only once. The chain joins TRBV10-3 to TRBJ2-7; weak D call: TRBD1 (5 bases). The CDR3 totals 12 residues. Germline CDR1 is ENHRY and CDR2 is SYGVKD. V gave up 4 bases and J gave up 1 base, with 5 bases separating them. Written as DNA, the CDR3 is TGTGCCATCAGTGGACAGTCCTACGAGCAGTACTTC. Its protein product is CAISGQSYEQYF.

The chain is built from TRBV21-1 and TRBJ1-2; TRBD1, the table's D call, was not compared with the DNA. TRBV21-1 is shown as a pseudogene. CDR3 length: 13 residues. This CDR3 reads CASRDTDNYGYTF. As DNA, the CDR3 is TGTGCCAGCAGGGACACGGACAACTATGGCTACACCTTC.

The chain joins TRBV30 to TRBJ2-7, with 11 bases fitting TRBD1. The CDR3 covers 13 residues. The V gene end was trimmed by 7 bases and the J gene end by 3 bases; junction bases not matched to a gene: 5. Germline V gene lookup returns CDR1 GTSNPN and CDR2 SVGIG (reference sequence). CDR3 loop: CASRGTGGYEQYF. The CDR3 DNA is TGTGCCTCGAGAGGGACAGGGGGCTACGAGCAGTACTTC.

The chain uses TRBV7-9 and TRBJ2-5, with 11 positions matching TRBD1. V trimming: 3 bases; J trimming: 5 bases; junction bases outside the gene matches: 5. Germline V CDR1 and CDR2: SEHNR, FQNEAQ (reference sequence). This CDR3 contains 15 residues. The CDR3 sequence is CASSLVDRGLETQYF. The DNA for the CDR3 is TGTGCCAGCAGCTTGGTGGACAGGGGGCTGGAGACCCAGTACTTC.

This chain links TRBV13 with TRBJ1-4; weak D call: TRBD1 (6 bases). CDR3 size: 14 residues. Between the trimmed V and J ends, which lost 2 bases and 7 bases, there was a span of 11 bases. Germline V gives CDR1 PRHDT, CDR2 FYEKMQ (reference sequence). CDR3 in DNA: TGTGCCAGCAGCTTACAGGGGAGGGGTGAAAAACTGTTTTTT. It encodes CASSLQGRGEKLFF.